Below are 24 T cell receptor beta chains sequenced from a single sample in a study of tumor-infiltrating lymphocytes in primary liver carcinoma. A constant-region primer served to make TCR beta cDNA from roughly 500 ng total RNA. It was through three nested multiplex PCR rounds of slightly modified ARM-PCR that TCR beta libraries arose. For roughly 11 cycles apiece, the opening two PCR rounds ran with TRBV1-TRBV30 forward primers and a C-beta reverse primer. TCRdb reprocessed the multiplex PCR reads with MiXCR, giving one entry per CDR3 protein. The sample has 300,000 to 350,000 distinct CDR3 sequences, roughly two thirds seen once; the top ten hold roughly 6%. Unsorted whole blood yielded blood RNA, and germline DNA was extracted as well. Sequencing was done on a sample of peripheral blood. All receptors derive from a man aged 35-49 years with primary liver carcinoma and hepatitis B virus infection.

As for this clonotype: One junction end does not reproduce the germline sequence, and a read error may be involved. The genes are TRBV11-3 and TRBJ2-1; D possibly corresponds to TRBD2 (5 bases). This CDR3 has 14 residues. Germline values: CDR1 SGHNT, CDR2 YENEEA. The CDR3 sequence: CASSQGSPYNEQFF. The CDR3 DNA reads TGTGCCAGCAGCCAAGGGAGCCCCTACAATGAACAGTTCTTC. Drawing the rest from reference TRBV11-3 and TRBJ2-1, the complete variable domain is EAGVVQSPRYKIIEKKQPVAFWCNPISGHNTLYWYLQNLGQGPELLIRYENEEAVDDSQLPKDRFSAERLKGVDSTLKIQPAELGDSAVYLCASSQGSPYNEQFFGPGTRLTVL.

As regards this clonotype: At one end the junction does not follow the germline gene, possibly because of a read error. CDR3 region: CTSNLEQQNTEAFF. The CDR3 nucleotides read TGTACCAGCAACTTAGAACAGCAGAACACTGAAGCTTTCTTT. This chain connects TRBV11-2 to TRBJ1-1; no clear D gene. The V gene's germline CDR1 is SGHAT and CDR2 FQNNGV. The CDR3 sequence is 14 residues long.

Remarks on this clonotype: A single base separates this from a much larger clone, so it may be a read error. The V gene is TRBV10-3, the J gene TRBJ1-5; the D is unclear. Germline CDR1 ENHRY, CDR2 SYGVKD. V shed 10 bases and J shed 1 base, with 23 bases lying between them. This CDR3 comprises 17 residues. The CDR3 sequence is CATRPIGLQRSNQPQHF. The DNA for the CDR3 is TGTGCCACCAGGCCTATAGGACTACAGCGCAGCAATCAGCCCCAGCATTTT.

This clonotype appeared many times. This chain links TRBV12-3 or TRBV12-4 with TRBJ2-1, with 8 bases identical to TRBD2. Germline trimming cut 3 bases from V and 8 bases from J; bases unmatched to any gene: 3. The CDR3 has 13 residues. CDR3 sequence: CASSFEREYEQFF. The CDR3 coding sequence is TGTGCCAGCAGTTTTGAGCGGGAGTATGAGCAGTTCTTC.

About this clonotype itself: One junction end does not reproduce the germline sequence, and a read error may be involved. V gene TRBV28 combines with J gene TRBJ2-7; tentative D call: TRBD2 (5 bases). This CDR3 has 14 amino acids. From germline, CDR1 is MDHEN and CDR2 SYDVKM. CDR3 amino acids: CASSLRAAPIELYF. In nucleotides, the CDR3 is TGTGCCAGCAGTCTGCGGGCTGCGCCCATCGAGCTGTACTTC. Filled out from reference TRBV28 and TRBJ2-7, the complete variable domain reads DVKVTQSSRYLVKRTGEKVFLECVQDMDHENMFWYRQDPGLGLRLIYFSYDVKMKEKGDIPEGYSVSREKKERFSLILESASTNQTSMYLCASSLRAAPIELYFGPGTRLTVT.

This clonotype has just one count. The chain carries TRBV5-4 and TRBJ1-3, with TRBD1 matching 8 bases. The CDR3 runs to 17 residues. CDR1 and CDR2 from the germline V gene are SGHNT and YYREEE (reference sequence). The junction had 6 bases not matched to a gene; V was cut back by 0 bases and J by 1 base. This CDR3 is CASSLESDRGSGNTIYF. The CDR3 DNA sequence: TGTGCCAGCAGCTTGGAGAGTGACAGGGGTTCTGGAAACACCATATATTTT.

With regard to this clonotype: The junction differs from germline at one of its ends, possibly a read error. The V and J genes are TRBV5-4 and TRBJ1-2; tentative D call: TRBD1 (5 bases). This CDR3 comprises 14 residues. Germline CDR1 SGHNT, CDR2 YYREEE (reference sequence). The CDR3 here is CVSSLWKGIYGYTF. The CDR3 DNA reads as TGTGTCAGCAGCTTGTGGAAGGGGATCTATGGCTACACCTTC.

Details on this clonotype: This may stem from a read error, because a much larger clone lies one nucleotide away. The chain couples TRBV6-5 to TRBJ1-2; D is undetermined. The CDR3 spans 15 residues. Germline loops: CDR1 MNHEY, CDR2 SVGAGI. The DNA of the CDR3 is TGTGCCAGCAGTTACTTCGGTGATCAAGGCTATTGCTACACCTTC. Translation: CASSYFGDQGYCYTF.

Notes on this clonotype: This could be a read error, since a much larger clone is one nucleotide away. V and J are TRBV12-3 or TRBV12-4 and TRBJ2-5; D possibly uses TRBD1 or TRBD2 (5 bases each). The CDR3 extends over 15 amino acids. CDR3 region: CAGSLSGAPPETQYF. The DNA of the CDR3 is TGTGCCGGCAGTTTGTCCGGGGCTCCGCCGGAGACCCAGTACTTC.

The chain has TRBV6-2 or TRBV6-3 and TRBJ1-5; tentatively, D is TRBD1 (6 bases). Germline-derived CDR1 and CDR2 are MNHEY and SVGEGT. This CDR3 region has 14 residues. The ends were cut back, 6 bases at V and 11 bases at J, with 20 bases in the middle. CDR3 DNA: TGTGCCAGCAGGAATGACAGGATTCACCAGTCCCAGCATTTT. Residues: CASRNDRIHQSQHF.

On this clonotype: Being one base from a much bigger clone, this may be a read error. The chain couples TRBV6-1 to TRBJ2-1, with D perhaps given as TRBD1 or TRBD2 (5 bases each). The CDR3 extends over 15 amino acids. Germline V gene lookup returns CDR1 MNHNS and CDR2 SASEGT. CDR3 in amino acids: CTSSDPPRGYNEQFF. The CDR3 DNA reads as TGTACCAGCAGTGACCCCCCGAGGGGCTACAATGAGCAGTTCTTC.

Turning to this clonotype: The junction differs from germline at one of its ends, possibly a read error. The rearrangement joins TRBV6-2 or TRBV6-3 to TRBJ1-1; no definite D call. The germline V gene has CDR1 MNHEY and CDR2 SVGEGT. CDR3 length equals 15 residues. CDR3 sequence (DNA): TGTGCCAGCAGTTACTCGAAAGCGGTGAAAACTGAGGCTTTCTTT. Its translation: CASSYSKAVKTEAFF.

This chain joins TRBV24-1 and TRBJ2-3, with D possibly being TRBD1 or TRBD2 (5 bases each). Germline V gene lookup returns CDR1 KGHDR and CDR2 SFDVKD. The CDR3 covers 17 residues. V lost 5 bases and J lost 4, with 21 bases in between. As DNA, the CDR3 is TGTGCCACCAGTGGTCGGGACCTGAGATGGGGCCCAGATACGCAGTATTTT. Translated, it gives CATSGRDLRWGPDTQYF.

This chain joins TRBV4-2 and TRBJ2-7, with 8 bases that match TRBD2. Germline CDR1 is LGHNA and CDR2 is YNFKEQ. The V and J ends lost 4 bases and 6 bases, in that order; junction bases with no gene match: 11. The CDR3 runs 15 residues. The CDR3 DNA reads as TGTGCCAGCAGCCCATCCGACGATACTAGCGGCGAGCAGTACTTC. Translation gives CASSPSDDTSGEQYF.

This clonotype was picked up many times. V is TRBV4-3 and J is TRBJ2-7; 10 positions agree with TRBD1. The V and J ends lost 0 bases and 5 bases, in that order; junction bases with no gene match: 13. CDR1 LGHNA and CDR2 YSLEER come from the germline V gene. This CDR3 is 18 amino acids long. The DNA of the CDR3 is TGCGCCAGCAGCCAAGATATGGTGTCCTGGGACAGGGGAAACGAGCAGTACTTC. The encoded protein is CASSQDMVSWDRGNEQYF.

Worth noting for this clonotype: It may be a read error: a sequence one base away is much more abundant. The chain has TRBV6-6 and TRBJ2-7; the match to TRBD2 covers 7 bases. Germline V gene sequence: CDR1 MNHNY, CDR2 SVGAGI (reference sequence). The CDR3 is made up of 12 amino acids. Trimming cost V 5 bases and J 5 bases; bases outside gene matches: 3. DNA of the CDR3: TGTGCCAGCAGTGGACGGGGGGACGAGCAGTACTTC. Residues: CASSGRGDEQYF.

Concerning this clonotype itself: At one end, the junction sequence differs from germline, possibly due to a read error. The chain carries TRBV11-2 and TRBJ2-7, with TRBD2 identical over 10 bases. Germline CDR1 reads SGHAT; CDR2 reads FQNNGV. The CDR3 contains 16 residues. CDR3 coding DNA: TGTACCAGCAGCTTATGGACTAGCGGCCGAGCCTACGAGCAGTACTTC. It codes for CTSSLWTSGRAYEQYF.

A few counts support this clonotype. The chain has TRBV5-4 and TRBJ2-2; TRBD2 aligns across 9 bases. J was trimmed by 3 bases and V by 2 bases; bases with no gene match: 8. Germline loops: CDR1 SGHNT, CDR2 YYREEE (reference sequence). The CDR3 length is 17 residues. CDR3 coding DNA: TGTGCCAGCAGCTTCAGTAGCGGGAGCACTCACACCGGGGAGCTGTTTTTT. This encodes CASSFSSGSTHTGELFF.

This clonotype was seen at least ten times. CDR3 region: CASSLWDKGPGDTQYF. Here the CDR3 DNA reads TGTGCCAGCAGCTTATGGGATAAAGGGCCAGGAGATACGCAGTATTTT. The rearrangement links TRBV11-1 to TRBJ2-3, with D uncertain. V shed 2 bases and J shed 5 bases, with 17 bases lying between them. Germline CDR1 SGHAT, CDR2 FQDESV (reference sequence). The CDR3 runs to 16 residues. Full variable domain (remainder filled in from reference TRBV11-1 and TRBJ2-3): EAEVAQSPRYKITEKSQAVAFWCDPISGHATLYWYRQILGQGPELLVQFQDESVVDDSQLPKDRFSAERLKGVDSTLKIQPAELGDSAMYLCASSLWDKGPGDTQYFGPGTRLTVL.

This clonotype was picked up many times. This sequence joins TRBV4-1 and TRBJ1-6; D is unresolved. Germline assignment: CDR1 MGHRA and CDR2 YSYEKL. The CDR3 is made up of 16 amino acids. The germline V and J ends were trimmed by 0 bases and 7 bases, with 13 bases remaining between them. The CDR3 region has the DNA TGCGCCAGCAGCCAAGAATGGGAGGTGCGGAATTCACCCCTCCACTTT. Its protein product is CASSQEWEVRNSPLHF.

A remark on this clonotype: A read error may explain this, as a much larger clone is one base away. As the CDR3 is not closed by the conserved phenylalanine or tryptophan, this likely results from a read error. V usage is TRBV6-6 and J usage is TRBJ2-5; 8 positions agree with TRBD2. CDR3 length equals 12 residues. Germline trimming cut 8 bases from V and 3 bases from J; bases unmatched to any gene: 2. Germline-derived CDR1 and CDR2 are MNHNY and SVGAGI (reference sequence). CDR3 DNA sequence: TGTGCCAGCGGACTAGCTGAAGAGACCCAGTACTCC. Amino acids: CASGLAEETQYS.

The table lists this clonotype with a count of one. Relative to the germline gene, one junction end is altered; a read error may explain this. The rearrangement joins TRBV11-2 to TRBJ2-5, with unresolved D. CDR1 SGHAT and CDR2 FQNNGV come from the germline V gene. This CDR3 is built from 14 residues. DNA of the CDR3: TGTGCCAGCCGCTTAACGGCAGCCAAGAGAACCCAGCACTTC. Protein sequence: CASRLTAAKRTQHF.

This clonotype was counted ten times or more. The chain has TRBV4-1 and TRBJ2-1, with TRBD2 identical over 11 bases. This CDR3 spans 15 amino acids. The germline V gene encodes CDR1 MGHRA and CDR2 YSYEKL. V was pared by 3 bases and J by 4 bases, with 2 bases of the junction left unmatched. The DNA of the CDR3 is TGCGCCAGCAGCCACCCTAGCGGGGGGTACAATGAGCAGTTCTTC. As protein: CASSHPSGGYNEQFF.

V gene TRBV11-2 combines with J gene TRBJ2-7; D gene unclear. The germline V gene has CDR1 SGHAT and CDR2 FQNNGV. V lost 2 bases and J 5 bases, leaving 7 bases between the germline ends. The length of the CDR3 is 12 residues. CDR3 region: CASSLSVDEQYF. The DNA for the CDR3 is TGTGCCAGCAGCTTATCCGTTGACGAGCAGTACTTC.